The T cell receptor (beta chain) described here comes from a study of breast tumors, draining lymph nodes, adjacent tissues. Broader study findings: Tumor TCR diversity was below lymph nodes but above nontumor tissue.

TCRdb re-called the multiplex PCR reads with MiXCR, one entry per CDR3 protein. The sample holds hundreds of thousands of distinct CDR3 sequences, approximately 30% seen once. Breast cancer patients provided tissue from their axillary draining lymph nodes. This clonotype was counted many times. The antigen is undetermined. There are 14 residues in the CDR3. V was shortened by 4 bases and J by 4 bases, with 11 bases between the two germline ends. Per the germline V gene, CDR1 is SNHLY and CDR2 is FYNNEI. Sequenced material: axillary lymph node tissue. This sequence was found in a female donor with breast cancer. Some clones in this sample may be carry-over from other donors' samples. This rearrangement joins TRBV2 to TRBJ2-1; D unclear. Here the CDR3 DNA reads TGTGCCAGCAGTGGATTACCATCGTACAATGAGCAGTTCTTC. This translates into CASSGLPSYNEQFF.